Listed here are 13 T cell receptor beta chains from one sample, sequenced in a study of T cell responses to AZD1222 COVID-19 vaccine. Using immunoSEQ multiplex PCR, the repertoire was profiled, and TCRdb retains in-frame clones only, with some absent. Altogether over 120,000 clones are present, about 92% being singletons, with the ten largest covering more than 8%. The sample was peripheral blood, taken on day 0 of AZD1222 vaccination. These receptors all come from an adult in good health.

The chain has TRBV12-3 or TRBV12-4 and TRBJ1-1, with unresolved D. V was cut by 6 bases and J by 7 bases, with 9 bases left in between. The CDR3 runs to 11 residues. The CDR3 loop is CASRYVGEAFF. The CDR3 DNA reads TGTGCCAGCAGATACGTGGGTGAAGCTTTCTTT.

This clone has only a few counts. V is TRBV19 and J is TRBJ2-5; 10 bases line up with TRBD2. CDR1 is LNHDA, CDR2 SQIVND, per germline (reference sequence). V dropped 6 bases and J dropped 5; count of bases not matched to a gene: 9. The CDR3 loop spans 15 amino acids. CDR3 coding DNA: TGTGCCAGTAGGTCGCTAGCGGGGGACTTGGAGACCCAGTACTTC. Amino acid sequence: CASRSLAGDLETQYF. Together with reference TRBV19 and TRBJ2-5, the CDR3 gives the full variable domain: DGGITQSPKYLFRKEGQNVTLSCEQNLNHDAMYWYRQDPGQGLRLIYYSQIVNDFQKGDIAEGYSVSREKKESFPLTVTSAQKNPTAFYLCASRSLAGDLETQYFGPGTRLLVL.

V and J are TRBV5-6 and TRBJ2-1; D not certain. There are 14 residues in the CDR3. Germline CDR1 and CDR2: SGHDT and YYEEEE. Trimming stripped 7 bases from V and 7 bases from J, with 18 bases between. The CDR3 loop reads CASRKDGFRNEQFF. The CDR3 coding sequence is TGTGCCAGCCGGAAGGACGGGTTTCGGAATGAGCAGTTCTTC.

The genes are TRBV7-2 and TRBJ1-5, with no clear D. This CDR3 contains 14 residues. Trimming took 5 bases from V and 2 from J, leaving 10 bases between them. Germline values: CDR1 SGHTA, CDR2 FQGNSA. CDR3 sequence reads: CASSPHPGNQPQHF. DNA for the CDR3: TGTGCCAGCAGCCCACACCCAGGCAATCAGCCCCAGCATTTT.

The CDR3 is CSASSQTRSHGYTF. The CDR3 DNA reads as TGCAGTGCTAGTAGCCAAACCCGTTCCCATGGCTACACCTTC. The chain uses TRBV20-1 and TRBJ1-2, with D unclear. CDR3 length equals 14 residues. V lost 3 bases and J lost 6, with 17 bases in between. Germline V gene lookup returns CDR1 DFQATT and CDR2 SNEGSKA (reference sequence).

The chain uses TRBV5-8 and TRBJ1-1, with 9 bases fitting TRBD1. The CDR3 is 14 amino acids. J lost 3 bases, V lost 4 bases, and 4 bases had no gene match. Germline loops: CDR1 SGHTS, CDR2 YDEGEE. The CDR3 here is CASSRRTGDTEAFF. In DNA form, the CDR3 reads TGTGCCAGCAGCCGAAGGACAGGGGACACTGAAGCTTTCTTT.

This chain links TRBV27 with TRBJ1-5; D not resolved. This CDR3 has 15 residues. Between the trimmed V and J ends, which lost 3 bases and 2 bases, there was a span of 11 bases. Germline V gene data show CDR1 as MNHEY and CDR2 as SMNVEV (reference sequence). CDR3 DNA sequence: TGTGCCAGCAGTTTTATCGGGGTGGGCAATCAGCCCCAGCATTTT. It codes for CASSFIGVGNQPQHF.

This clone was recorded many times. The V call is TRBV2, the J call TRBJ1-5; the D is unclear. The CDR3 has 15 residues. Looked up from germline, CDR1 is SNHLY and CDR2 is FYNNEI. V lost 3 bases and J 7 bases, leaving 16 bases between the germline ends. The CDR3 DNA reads TGTGCCAGCAGTGAGGAGGCGACGGGAGGGCAGCCCCAGCATTTT. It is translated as CASSEEATGGQPQHF.

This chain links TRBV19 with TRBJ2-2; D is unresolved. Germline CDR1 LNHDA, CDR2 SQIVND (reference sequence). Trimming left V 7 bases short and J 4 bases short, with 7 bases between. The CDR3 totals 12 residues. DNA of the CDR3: TGTGCCAGTACGCCCCGCACCGGGGAGCTGTTTTTT. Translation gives CASTPRTGELFF.

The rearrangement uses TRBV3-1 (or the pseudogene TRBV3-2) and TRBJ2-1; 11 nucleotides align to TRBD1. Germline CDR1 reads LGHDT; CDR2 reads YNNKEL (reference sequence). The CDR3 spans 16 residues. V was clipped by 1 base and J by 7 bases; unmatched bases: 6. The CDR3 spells CASSQGTGGLRNEQFF. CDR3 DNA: TGTGCCAGCAGCCAAGGGACAGGGGGCTTACGGAATGAGCAGTTCTTC.

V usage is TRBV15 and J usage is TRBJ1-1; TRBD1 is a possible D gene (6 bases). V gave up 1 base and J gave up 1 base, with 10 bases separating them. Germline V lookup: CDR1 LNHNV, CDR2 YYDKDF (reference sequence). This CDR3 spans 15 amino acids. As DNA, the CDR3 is TGTGCCACCAGCAGAGGGGGGGGCCCGAACACTGAAGCTTTCTTT. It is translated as CATSRGGGPNTEAFF.

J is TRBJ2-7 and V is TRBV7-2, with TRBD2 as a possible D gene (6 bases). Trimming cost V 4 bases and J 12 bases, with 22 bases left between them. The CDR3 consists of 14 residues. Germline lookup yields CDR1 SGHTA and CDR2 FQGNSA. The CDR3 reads CASSSPALGGGLYF. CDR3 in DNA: TGTGCCAGCAGCTCCCCGGCTCTTGGGGGAGGCCTGTACTTC.

The CDR3, as DNA: TGTGCCATGAGGACAGGGGGCGTATCCTATAATTCACCCCTCCACTTT. Translating gives CAMRTGGVSYNSPLHF. The J gene is TRBJ1-6, the V gene TRBV10-3; 11 bases line up with TRBD1. The CDR3 is made up of 16 amino acids. V gave up 9 bases and J gave up 1 base; unmatched junction bases: 5. In germline, CDR1 is ENHRY, CDR2 SYGVKD.